What follows are 26 T cell receptor beta chains derived from one specimen sequenced in a study of low-dose radiotherapy and immunotherapy resistance in tumors. This sample's time point: before trial treatment. cDNA synthesis used a TRAV/TRBV-specific primer set for both chains. The TCRs were subjected to amplification over approximately 18 PCR cycles employing a constant-region primer in conjunction with a V-primer adapter. TCRdb ran MiXCR on the reads and lists one entry per CDR3 protein. The sample consists of approximately 89,000 distinct CDR3 sequences, about 19% of them appearing once. The sample consisted of PBMCs, taken before treatment. Source of these receptors: a male donor with prostate cancer.

Worth noting for this clonotype: This sequence is one base from a far larger clone and is likely a read error. This chain uses TRBV27 with TRBJ2-2; maybe TRBD2 (5 bases). CDR3 length equals 15 residues. CDR1 and CDR2 (germline): MNHEY, SMNVEV (reference sequence). The CDR3 protein is CASSSGGAHTGELLF. The CDR3 nucleotides read TGTGCCAGCAGTAGTGGTGGTGCACACACCGGGGAGCTGCTTTTT.

At least ten counts were recorded for this clonotype. The V gene is TRBV20-1, the J gene TRBJ2-7; the D gene is possibly TRBD2 (6 bases). Looked up from germline, CDR1 is DFQATT and CDR2 is SNEGSKA (reference sequence). The V end was cut by 0 bases, the J end by 3 bases, with 18 bases between. CDR3 length: 16 amino acids. The CDR3 reads CSARDLQWGENYEQYF. The CDR3 DNA is TGCAGTGCTAGAGACCTACAGTGGGGGGAGAACTACGAGCAGTACTTC.

The chain couples TRBV28 to TRBJ2-7; no clear D gene. The CDR3 is 16 amino acids. V was cut by 5 bases and J by 0 bases, with 17 bases left in between. Germline-derived CDR1 and CDR2 are MDHEN and SYDVKM. CDR3 sequence reads: CASSAMFAESSYEQYF. The CDR3 bases are TGTGCCAGCAGTGCCATGTTTGCGGAAAGCTCCTACGAGCAGTACTTC.

This clonotype was observed at least ten times. J is TRBJ2-7 and V is TRBV6-2 or TRBV6-3; tentatively, D is TRBD2 (7 bases). The CDR3 consists of 15 residues. Germline CDR1 MNHEY, CDR2 SVGEGT. Trimming cost V 6 bases and J 5 bases, with 20 bases left between them. CDR3 residues: CASRRGGGAAHEQYF. CDR3 bases: TGTGCCAGCAGACGTGGGGGGGGCGCGGCCCACGAGCAGTACTTC.

V gene TRBV20-1 combines with J gene TRBJ2-3; D is undetermined. The CDR3 totals 14 residues. The V gene's germline CDR1 is DFQATT and CDR2 SNEGSKA (reference sequence). V was pared by 7 bases and J by 2 bases, with 16 bases between. The CDR3 region is CSGVRREFTDTQYF. CDR3 DNA: TGCAGTGGAGTTCGAAGGGAATTCACAGATACGCAGTATTTT.

This clonotype was detected ten times or more. CDR3 DNA sequence: TGTGCCAGCAGTTTACGTGGAGTGGAGCAGTTCTTC. It codes for CASSLRGVEQFF. The rearrangement uses TRBV27 and TRBJ2-1, with D unresolved. Trimming shortened V by 2 bases and J by 10 bases, and 9 bases separated the two germline ends. Germline V gives CDR1 MNHEY, CDR2 SMNVEV (reference sequence). This CDR3 is 12 amino acids long.

The rearrangement uses TRBV5-6 and TRBJ2-1; 13 bases align to TRBD2. CDR1 is SGHDT, CDR2 YYEEEE, per germline. The CDR3 has 17 residues. The J segment lost 2 bases and the V segment lost 4 bases, leaving 6 bases of the junction unmatched. The CDR3 DNA follows: TGTGCCAGCAGCCCGGGACTAGCGGGGATTGCCTACAATGAGCAGTTCTTC. Translating gives CASSPGLAGIAYNEQFF.

This clonotype was observed a few times. This chain uses TRBV21-1 with TRBJ1-2; TRBD1, the table's D call, was not compared with the DNA. TRBV21-1 is described as a pseudogene. This CDR3 has 17 residues. CDR3 residues: CASSRTAVLTPNYGYTF. The DNA of the CDR3 is TGTGCCAGCAGCAGGACAGCAGTGCTTACTCCCAACTATGGCTACACCTTC.

This clonotype has at least ten counts. The germline gene is not matched at one end of the junction; a read error may be the cause. The chain uses TRBV7-2 and TRBJ2-1; TRBD1 is a possible D gene (7 bases). CDR1 SGHTA and CDR2 FQGNSA come from the germline V gene. The CDR3 extends over 15 amino acids. This chain's CDR3 is CASRRQGLSHNEQFF. In DNA, the CDR3 is TGTGCCAGCAGGCGACAGGGACTCTCCCACAATGAGCAGTTCTTC.

There are many counts of this clonotype. The V and J genes are TRBV6-4 and TRBJ2-1, with TRBD2 matching 12 bases. Germline V lookup: CDR1 MRHNA, CDR2 SNTAGT. The CDR3 sequence is 15 residues long. V shed 6 bases, J shed 6 bases, and the junction held 6 bases outside the gene matches. The CDR3 spells CASSLLAGGINEQFF. The CDR3 DNA follows: TGTGCCAGCAGCCTACTAGCGGGGGGAATCAATGAGCAGTTCTTC.

This rearrangement joins TRBV18 to TRBJ2-3; tentatively, D is TRBD1 (5 bases). This CDR3 contains 14 residues. CDR1 and CDR2 from the germline V gene are KGHSH and LQKENI. Trimming removed 8 bases at V and 3 bases at J, with 15 bases between. CDR3 region: CASERGFPTDTQYF. The CDR3 DNA follows: TGTGCCAGCGAAAGGGGTTTCCCGACAGATACGCAGTATTTT.

This clonotype was recorded many times. This chain connects TRBV4-2 to TRBJ2-5; D remains unclear. Trimming left V 1 base short and J 2 bases short, with 8 bases between. Germline V gene data show CDR1 as LGHNA and CDR2 as YNFKEQ. The CDR3 runs to 14 residues. The CDR3 protein is CASSQGGGQETQYF. CDR3 DNA sequence: TGTGCCAGCAGCCAAGGTGGCGGACAAGAGACCCAGTACTTC.

There are many counts of this clonotype. The gene calls are TRBV2 and TRBJ2-3, with D possibly being TRBD1 (6 bases). The CDR3 extends over 17 amino acids. V lost 3 bases and J lost 1, with 17 bases in between. CDR1 is SNHLY, CDR2 FYNNEI, per germline. The DNA for the CDR3 is TGTGCCAGCAGTGAGTTTAGCCATTCAGGGGGCACAGATACGCAGTATTTT. It specifies CASSEFSHSGGTDTQYF.

The sample holds many counts of this clonotype. The V gene is TRBV2, the J gene TRBJ2-1; 12 bases fit TRBD2. V was clipped by 7 bases and J by 11 bases; unmatched bases: 6. The germline V gene encodes CDR1 SNHLY and CDR2 FYNNEI. The CDR3 totals 13 residues. CDR3 residues: CASTGLAGLKQFF. The CDR3, as DNA: TGTGCCAGCACGGGACTAGCGGGTCTCAAGCAGTTCTTC.

This clonotype showed up many times. The rearrangement links TRBV11-2 to TRBJ2-5, with D possibly being TRBD1 (5 bases). Trimming left V 1 base short and J 4 bases short, with 16 bases between. In germline, CDR1 is SGHAT, CDR2 FQNNGV. CDR3 length: 16 residues. The CDR3 protein is CASSLGRAGWSETQYF. DNA of the CDR3: TGTGCCAGCAGCTTAGGTAGAGCAGGGTGGTCAGAGACCCAGTACTTC.

The chain links TRBV7-2 to TRBJ1-1, with D possibly TRBD1 on 6 matching bases. The CDR3 consists of 13 residues. Germline V gene sequence: CDR1 SGHTA, CDR2 FQGNSA. V shed 5 bases and J shed 3 bases, with 10 bases lying between them. The CDR3 DNA follows: TGTGCCAGCAGCCCCGGACAGTACACTGAAGCTTTCTTT. Its protein product is CASSPGQYTEAFF.

The sample holds many counts of this clonotype. The V call is TRBV6-1, the J call TRBJ2-3, with D unclear. The V end was cut by 2 bases, the J end by 3 bases, with 6 bases between. CDR3 length: 13 residues. Germline V lookup: CDR1 MNHNS, CDR2 SASEGT. The CDR3 region is CASSEQSTDTQYF. CDR3 nucleotides: TGTGCCAGCAGTGAACAGTCAACAGATACGCAGTATTTT.

The table lists this clonotype with many counts. This sequence joins TRBV5-4 and TRBJ2-7; D possibly corresponds to TRBD1 (5 bases). The CDR3 covers 15 residues. Per the germline V gene, CDR1 is SGHNT and CDR2 is YYREEE (reference sequence). Trimming shortened V by 6 bases and J by 7 bases, and 23 bases separated the two germline ends. The CDR3 region has the DNA TGTGCCAGCACTCTCAGGGCTATCGGTTTGGGGGAGCAGTACTTC. The encoded protein is CASTLRAIGLGEQYF.

This clonotype appeared many times. The chain couples TRBV5-1 to TRBJ2-1, with D possibly matching TRBD2 (5 bases). Trimming took off 0 bases at V and 3 bases at J, with 10 bases between the two ends. Germline V CDR1 and CDR2: SGHRS, YFSETQ. The CDR3 extends over 15 amino acids. In nucleotides, the CDR3 is TGCGCCAGCAGCTTGGAGGGAGCTGGCTACAATGAGCAGTTCTTC. Protein: CASSLEGAGYNEQFF.

This clonotype was recorded many times. The junction does not match germline at one end; this may be a read error. The chain has TRBV19 and TRBJ1-5; D not resolved. The length of the CDR3 is 14 residues. The germline CDR1 and CDR2 sequences are LNHDA and SQIVND (reference sequence). The CDR3 nucleotides are TGTGCAAGTAGTTCGGTGGACCCCGGTCAGCCCCAGCATTTT. It encodes CASSSVDPGQPQHF.

This clonotype has ten or more counts. Its ends do not fully match the called genes, so a read error is possible. V is TRBV11-2 and J is TRBJ2-7, with TRBD2 identical over 7 bases. Germline CDR1 reads SGHAT; CDR2 reads FQNNGV. The CDR3 covers 13 residues. CDR3 DNA sequence: TGTGCCAGCAGCTTAGCTGCTAGCGGAGAGAAAAACTTC. Its translation is CASSLAASGEKNF.

This clonotype came up many times. The chain has TRBV20-1 and TRBJ1-5; D might be TRBD1 (6 bases). V lost 4 bases to trimming and J lost 3 bases, with 13 bases between them. Germline V gene sequence: CDR1 DFQATT, CDR2 SNEGSKA (reference sequence). This CDR3 comprises 14 residues. CDR3 in DNA: TGCAGTGCTAAGGAGGGGGGCCCCAATCAGCCCCAGCATTTT. Translating gives CSAKEGGPNQPQHF.

The chain links TRBV30 to TRBJ2-6; 7 positions agree with TRBD2. J lost 0 bases, V lost 6 bases, and 2 bases had no gene match. From germline, CDR1 is GTSNPN and CDR2 SVGIG (reference sequence). The CDR3 covers 14 residues. The CDR3 bases are TGTGCCTGTCCGGGGGGCTCTGGGGCCAACGTCCTGACTTTC. This translates into CACPGGSGANVLTF. Based on the CDR3 plus reference TRBV30 and TRBJ2-6, the full variable domain is SQTIHQWPATLVQPVGSPLSLECTVEGTSNPNLYWYRQAAGRGLQLLFYSVGIGQISSEVPQNLSASRPQDRQFILSSKKLLLSDSGFYLCACPGGSGANVLTFGAGSRLTVL.

This clonotype was counted ten times or more. The chain joins TRBV30 to TRBJ1-2; D ambiguous. The ends were cut back, 3 bases at V and 4 bases at J, with 12 bases in the middle. In germline, CDR1 is GTSNPN, CDR2 SVGIG (reference sequence). This CDR3 contains 13 residues. DNA for the CDR3: TGTGCCTGGAGAGTAAGCAGGCTCTATGGCTACACCTTC. Translating gives CAWRVSRLYGYTF.

This clonotype has a count of ten or more. The J gene is TRBJ2-5, the V gene TRBV4-3; tentatively, D is TRBD1 (5 bases). The CDR3 length is 15 residues. CDR1 LGHNA and CDR2 YSLEER come from the germline V gene. Trimming took 0 bases from V and 5 from J, leaving 13 bases between them. The CDR3 region has the DNA TGCGCCAGCAGCCAAGATGGTGGCAGGGCGGAGACCCAGTACTTC. This encodes CASSQDGGRAETQYF.

This clonotype came up many times. The chain combines TRBV24-1 with TRBJ1-5, with 7 bases that match TRBD1. The V and J ends lost 11 bases and 6 bases, in that order; junction bases with no gene match: 12. The CDR3 is 14 amino acids. The germline CDR1 and CDR2 sequences are KGHDR and SFDVKD. CDR3: CAIGTAGDAQPQHF. The CDR3 DNA follows: TGTGCCATCGGGACAGCCGGAGATGCTCAGCCCCAGCATTTT.